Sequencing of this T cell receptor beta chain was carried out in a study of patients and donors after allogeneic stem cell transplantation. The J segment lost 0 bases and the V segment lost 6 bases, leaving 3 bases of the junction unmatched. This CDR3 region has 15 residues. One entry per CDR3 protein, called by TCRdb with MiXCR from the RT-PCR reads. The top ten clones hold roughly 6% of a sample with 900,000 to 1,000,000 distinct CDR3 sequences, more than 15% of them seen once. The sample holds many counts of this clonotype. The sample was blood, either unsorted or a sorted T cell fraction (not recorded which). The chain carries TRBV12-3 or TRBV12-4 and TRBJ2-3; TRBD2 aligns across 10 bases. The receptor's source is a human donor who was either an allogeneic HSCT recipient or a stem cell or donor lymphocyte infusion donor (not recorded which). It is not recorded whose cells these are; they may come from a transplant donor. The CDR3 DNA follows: TGTGCCAGCAGGTTGACTAGCGGGAGCACAGATACGCAGTATTTT. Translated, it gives CASRLTSGSTDTQYF.